This section outlines one TCR beta chain sequence together with its context. The sample originates from a study of blood T cells in healthy people across ages. With V trimmed by 6 bases and J by 6 bases, 7 bases remained unmatched. Germline assignment: CDR1 MNHEY and CDR2 SVGAGI. The CDR3 has 14 residues. Primed by a sample-barcoded 5' primer and a J-beta primer mix, a second PCR proceeded for about 7 to 11 cycles. TCRdb reanalysed the 5' RACE reads using MiXCR and keeps one entry per CDR3 protein. The sample lists approximately 760,000 distinct CDR3 sequences, approximately 25% occurring once. These sequences were also reported in another study, on T cells of mothers and their children.

The chain has TRBV6-5 and TRBJ2-1; 8 bases match TRBD1. The source of this sequence is a boy between 10 and 17 years old in good health. Sequenced: blood. As DNA, the CDR3 is TGTGCCAGCAGCCAGTCCAGGGGGCGCAATGAGCAGTTCTTC. Translation: CASSQSRGRNEQFF.